This TCR beta chain was obtained from a study of blood T cell repertoires in COVID-19. For the study at large: PBMCs, B-cell-depleted T cells, or T cells provided the cDNA or gDNA that made up the material.

The CDR3 is made up of 15 amino acids. Germline CDR1 and CDR2: LGHNA and YNFKEQ. The V end was cut by 1 base, the J end by 4 bases, with 12 bases between. Everyone who took part was roughly 18 to 89 years old, and they came from about two dozen US areas. Original handling: Reference gene primer amplification gave estimated nucleated cell counts. Some clones are missing from TCRdb's copy, which holds only in-frame ones; the method was immunoSEQ multiplex PCR. The V and J calls and the clone size are those of that table, but D and trimming were determined from the DNA. Altogether approximately 250,000 clones are present, approximately 90% being singletons, with the ten largest covering 2.8%.

The V gene is TRBV4-2, the J gene TRBJ2-3; D possibly corresponds to TRBD2 (5 bases). Sequencing was done on a sample of PBMCs or T cells enriched from blood (not recorded which). This TCR derives from a man aged 35-49 years who had been exposed to COVID-19. The CDR3 DNA follows: TGTGCCAGCAGCCAAGTCCCCTCGAGGGCAGATACGCAGTATTTT. As protein: CASSQVPSRADTQYF.